This T cell receptor beta chain was sequenced in a study of shared clonotypes between healthy human individuals. Study observations and caveats: Clonotype sharing among donors likely depends on sequencing depth. Although depth was large, rarefaction showed that sequencing of the sorted subsets was incomplete.

CD45RO-negative cells were positively selected for CCR7, leaving out terminally differentiated effector memory CD45RA+ cells. There were only Caucasian adults among the donors, and all lived in Nashville, Tennessee. This CDR3 is 13 amino acids long. V shed 1 base and J shed 5 bases, with 8 bases lying between them. The germline CDR1 and CDR2 sequences are SGHTA and FQGNSA. This clone was recorded only once. The antigen is unknown. The sample has other DNA sequences that encode this CDR3 too. Sorted-subset replicate PCRs used 150 to 200 ng DNA, some 30,000 T cell genomes. The assay was immunoSEQ multiplex PCR, and TCRdb's table has in-frame clones only and misses some. Here the sample spans about 610,000 clones, approximately 96% being singletons.

The rearrangement uses TRBV7-2 and TRBJ1-1; D unclear. This receptor was identified in a woman in her twenties or thirties in good health. Sequencing input: naive CD8+ T cells sorted from blood. CDR3 in amino acids: CASSLGVGTEAFF. The CDR3 nucleotides read TGTGCCAGCAGCTTAGGGGTGGGTACTGAAGCTTTCTTT.